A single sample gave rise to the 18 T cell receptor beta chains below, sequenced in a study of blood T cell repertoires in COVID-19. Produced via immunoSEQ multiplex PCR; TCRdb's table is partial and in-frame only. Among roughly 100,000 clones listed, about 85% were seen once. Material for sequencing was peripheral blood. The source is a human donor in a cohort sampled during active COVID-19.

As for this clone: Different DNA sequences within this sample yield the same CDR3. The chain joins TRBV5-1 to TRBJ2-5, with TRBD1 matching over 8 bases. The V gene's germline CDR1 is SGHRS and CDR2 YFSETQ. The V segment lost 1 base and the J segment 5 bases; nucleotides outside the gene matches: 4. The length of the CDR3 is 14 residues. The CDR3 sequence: CASSLQGAGETQYF. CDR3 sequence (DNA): TGCGCCAGCAGCTTGCAGGGGGCGGGGGAGACCCAGTACTTC.

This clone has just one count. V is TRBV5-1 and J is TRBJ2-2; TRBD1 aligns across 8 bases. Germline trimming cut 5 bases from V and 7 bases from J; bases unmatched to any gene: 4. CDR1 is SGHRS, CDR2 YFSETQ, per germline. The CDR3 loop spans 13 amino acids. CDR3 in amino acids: CASSLQGDGELFF. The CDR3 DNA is TGCGCCAGCAGTCTACAGGGGGACGGGGAGCTGTTTTTT.

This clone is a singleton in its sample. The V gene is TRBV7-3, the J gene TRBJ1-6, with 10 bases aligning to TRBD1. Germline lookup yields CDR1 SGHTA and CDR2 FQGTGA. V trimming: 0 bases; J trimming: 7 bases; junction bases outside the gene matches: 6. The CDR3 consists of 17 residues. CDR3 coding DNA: TGTGCCAGCAGCTTAACGGGGGGACAGGGGAGGAATTCACCCCTCCACTTT. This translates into CASSLTGGQGRNSPLHF.

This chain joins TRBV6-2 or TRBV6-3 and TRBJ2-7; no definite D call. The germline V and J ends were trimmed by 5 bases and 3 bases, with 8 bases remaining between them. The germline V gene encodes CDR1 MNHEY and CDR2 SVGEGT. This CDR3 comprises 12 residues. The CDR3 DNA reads TGTGCCAGCAGTCCGCGGCTCTACGAGCAGTACTTC. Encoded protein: CASSPRLYEQYF.

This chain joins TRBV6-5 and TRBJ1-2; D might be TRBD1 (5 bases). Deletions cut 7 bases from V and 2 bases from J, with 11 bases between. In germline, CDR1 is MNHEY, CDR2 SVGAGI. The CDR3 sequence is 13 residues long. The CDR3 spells CASIWDLNYGYTF. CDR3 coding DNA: TGTGCCAGCATTTGGGACTTAAACTATGGCTACACCTTC.

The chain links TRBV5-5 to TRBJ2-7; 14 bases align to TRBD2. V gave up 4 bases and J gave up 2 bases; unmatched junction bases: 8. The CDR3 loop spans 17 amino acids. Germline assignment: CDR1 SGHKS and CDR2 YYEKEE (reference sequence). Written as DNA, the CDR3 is TGTGCCAGCAGCAGCGCAGGACTAGCGGGAGGAGCCTACGAGCAGTACTTC. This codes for CASSSAGLAGGAYEQYF.

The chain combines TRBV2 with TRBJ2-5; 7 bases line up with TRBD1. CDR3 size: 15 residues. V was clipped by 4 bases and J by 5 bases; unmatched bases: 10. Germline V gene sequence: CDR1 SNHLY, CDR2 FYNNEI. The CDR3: CASSAGPGGRETQYF. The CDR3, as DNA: TGTGCCAGCAGTGCCGGTCCAGGGGGTAGGGAGACCCAGTACTTC.

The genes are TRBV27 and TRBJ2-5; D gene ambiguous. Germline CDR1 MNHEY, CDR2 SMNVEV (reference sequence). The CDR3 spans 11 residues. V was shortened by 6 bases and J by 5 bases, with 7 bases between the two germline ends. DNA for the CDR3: TGTGCCAGCAGCCCGGTGGAGACCCAGTACTTC. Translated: CASSPVETQYF.

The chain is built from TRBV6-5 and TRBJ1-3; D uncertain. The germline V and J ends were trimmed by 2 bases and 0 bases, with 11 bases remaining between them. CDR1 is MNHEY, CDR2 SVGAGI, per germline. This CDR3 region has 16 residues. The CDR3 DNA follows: TGTGCCAGCAGTTACGGCCCCCGGGACTCTGGAAACACCATATATTTT. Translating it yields CASSYGPRDSGNTIYF.

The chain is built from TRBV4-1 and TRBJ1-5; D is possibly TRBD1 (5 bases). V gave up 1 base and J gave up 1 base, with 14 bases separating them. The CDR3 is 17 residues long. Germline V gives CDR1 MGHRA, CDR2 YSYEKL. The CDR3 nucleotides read TGCGCCAGCAGCCAAGCCAGGGTAAATAGGAGCAATCAGCCCCAGCATTTT. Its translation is CASSQARVNRSNQPQHF.

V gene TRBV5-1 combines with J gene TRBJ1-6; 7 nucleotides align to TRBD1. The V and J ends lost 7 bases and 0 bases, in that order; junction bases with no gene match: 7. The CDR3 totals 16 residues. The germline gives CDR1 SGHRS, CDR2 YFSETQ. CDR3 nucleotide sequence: TGCGCCAGCGGAGAAGGGGACAGCTCCTATAATTCACCCCTCCACTTT. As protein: CASGEGDSSYNSPLHF.

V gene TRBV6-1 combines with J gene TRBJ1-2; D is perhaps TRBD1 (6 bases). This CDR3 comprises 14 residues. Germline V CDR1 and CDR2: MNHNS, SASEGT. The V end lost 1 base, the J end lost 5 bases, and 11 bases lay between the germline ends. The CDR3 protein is CASSEGHREYGYTF. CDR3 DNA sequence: TGTGCCAGCAGTGAAGGCCACAGGGAATATGGCTACACCTTC.

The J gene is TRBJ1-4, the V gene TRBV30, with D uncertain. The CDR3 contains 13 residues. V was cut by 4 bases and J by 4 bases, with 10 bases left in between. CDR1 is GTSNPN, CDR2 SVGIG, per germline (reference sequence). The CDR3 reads CAWNLGVNEKLFF. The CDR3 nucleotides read TGTGCCTGGAATCTCGGGGTTAATGAAAAACTGTTTTTT. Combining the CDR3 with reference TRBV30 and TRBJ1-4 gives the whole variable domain SQTIHQWPATLVQPVGSPLSLECTVEGTSNPNLYWYRQAAGRGLQLLFYSVGIGQISSEVPQNLSASRPQDRQFILSSKKLLLSDSGFYLCAWNLGVNEKLFFGSGTQLSVL.

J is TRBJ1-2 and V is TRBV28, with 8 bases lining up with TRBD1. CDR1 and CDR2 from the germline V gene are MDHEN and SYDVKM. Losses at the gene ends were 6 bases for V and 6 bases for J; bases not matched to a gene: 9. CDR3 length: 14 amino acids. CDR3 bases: TGTGCCAGCAGACCGCAGGGGGCTAGGGATGGCTACACCTTC. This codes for CASRPQGARDGYTF.

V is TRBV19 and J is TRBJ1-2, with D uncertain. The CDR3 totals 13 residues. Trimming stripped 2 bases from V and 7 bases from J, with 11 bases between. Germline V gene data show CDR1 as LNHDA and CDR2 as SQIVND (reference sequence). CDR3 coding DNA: TGTGCCAGTAGTATAATGAGCCCCCCTGGCTACACCTTC. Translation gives CASSIMSPPGYTF.

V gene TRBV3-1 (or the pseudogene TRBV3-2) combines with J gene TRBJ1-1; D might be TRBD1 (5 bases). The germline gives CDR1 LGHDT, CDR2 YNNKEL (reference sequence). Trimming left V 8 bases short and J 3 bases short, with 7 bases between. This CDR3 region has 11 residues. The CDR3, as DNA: TGTGCCAGCCTAGGGGACACTGAAGCTTTCTTT. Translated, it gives CASLGDTEAFF.

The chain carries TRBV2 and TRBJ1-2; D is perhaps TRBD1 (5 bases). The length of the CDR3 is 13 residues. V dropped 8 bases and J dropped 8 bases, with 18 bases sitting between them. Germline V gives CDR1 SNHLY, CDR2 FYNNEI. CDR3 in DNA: TGTGCCAGCGGCGGTCCAGGGAGGGGCGGCTACACCTTC. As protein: CASGGPGRGGYTF.

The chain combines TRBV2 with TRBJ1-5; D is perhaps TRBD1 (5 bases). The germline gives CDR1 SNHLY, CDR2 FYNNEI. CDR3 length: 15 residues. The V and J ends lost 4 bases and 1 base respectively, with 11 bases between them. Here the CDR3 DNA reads TGTGCCAGCAGTGGAGAACGGGGGAGCAATCAGCCCCAGCATTTT. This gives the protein CASSGERGSNQPQHF.